Here is one T cell receptor beta chain with its context. This sample is drawn from a study of blood T cell repertoires in COVID-19. Study at large: The cDNA or gDNA used as material had been derived from T cells, B-cell-depleted T cells, or PBMCs.

This CDR3 is built from 15 residues. Germline V gene sequence: CDR1 MNHEY, CDR2 SMNVEV (reference sequence). The V gene lost 3 bases and the J gene lost 3 bases, with 15 bases spanning the gap. Measured with immunoSEQ multiplex PCR; TCRdb has only the in-frame clones, and not every one. The profile covers 250,000 to 350,000 clones, with roughly nine tenths appearing a single time and approximately 17% taken by the ten largest. The sequenced sample consisted of PBMCs or T cells enriched from blood (not recorded which). The receptor was derived from a woman aged 25 to 39 who had recovered from COVID-19. The chain has TRBV27 and TRBJ2-7, with a tentative D call TRBD2 (6 bases). For the CDR3, the DNA is TGTGCCAGCAGTTTCCGGAGGGAGTGGGACTACGAGCAGTACTTC. This sequence encodes CASSFRREWDYEQYF.